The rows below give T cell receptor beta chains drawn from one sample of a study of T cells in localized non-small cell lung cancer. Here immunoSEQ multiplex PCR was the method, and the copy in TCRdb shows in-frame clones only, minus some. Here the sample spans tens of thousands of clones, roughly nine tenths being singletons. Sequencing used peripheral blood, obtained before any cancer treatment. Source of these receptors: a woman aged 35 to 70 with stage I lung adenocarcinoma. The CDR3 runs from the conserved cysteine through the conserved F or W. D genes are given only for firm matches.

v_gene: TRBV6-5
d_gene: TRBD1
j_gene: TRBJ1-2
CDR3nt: TGTGCCAGCAGACCTGGGACAGCATCATATGGCTACACCTTC
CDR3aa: CASRPGTASYGYTF

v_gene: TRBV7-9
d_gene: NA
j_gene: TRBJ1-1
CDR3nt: TGTGCCAGCAGCTTAGATCCGAACACTGAAGCTTTCTTT
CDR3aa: CASSLDPNTEAFF

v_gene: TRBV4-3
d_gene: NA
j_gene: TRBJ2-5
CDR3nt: TGCGCCAGCAGCCAAGTGGGGGAGTTGGAGACCCAGTACTTC
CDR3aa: CASSQVGELETQYF

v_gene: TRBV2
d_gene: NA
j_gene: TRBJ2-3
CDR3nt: TGTGCCAGCAGTGACGGGGCTAGTAGAACAGATACGCAGTATTTT
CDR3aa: CASSDGASRTDTQYF

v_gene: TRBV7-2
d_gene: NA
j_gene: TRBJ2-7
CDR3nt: TGTGCCAGCAGCTTAGCGCGTGTATTCTATGGCCACGAGCAGTACTTC
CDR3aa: CASSLARVFYGHEQYF

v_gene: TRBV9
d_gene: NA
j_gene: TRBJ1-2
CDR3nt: TGTGCCAGCAGCCGACCGACAGCGATTAACTATGGCTACACCTTC
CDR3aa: CASSRPTAINYGYTF

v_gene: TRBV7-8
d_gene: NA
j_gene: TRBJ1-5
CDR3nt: TGTGCCAGCAGCTTATTCCGTCAGCCCCAGCATTTT
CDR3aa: CASSLFRQPQHF

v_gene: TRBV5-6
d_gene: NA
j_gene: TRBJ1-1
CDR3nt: TGTGCCAGCAGCCGCCCCGTGAACACTGAAGCTTTCTTT
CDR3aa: CASSRPVNTEAFF

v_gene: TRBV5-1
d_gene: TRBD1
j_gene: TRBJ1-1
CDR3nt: TGCGCCAGCAGCCCGAGGGGACAGACCACCATGAACACTGAAGCTTTCTTT
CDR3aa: CASSPRGQTTMNTEAFF

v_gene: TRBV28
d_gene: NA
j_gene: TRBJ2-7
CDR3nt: TGTGCCAGCAGCCTTGGGGGGCTTAACTCCTACGAGCAGTACTTC
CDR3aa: CASSLGGLNSYEQYF

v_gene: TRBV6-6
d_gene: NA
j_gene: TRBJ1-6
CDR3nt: TGTGCCAGCAGTGACAGGTGGAGTAGTTCACCCCTCCACTTT
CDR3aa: CASSDRWSSSPLHF